This record covers a single T cell receptor (beta chain). Its antigen remains undetermined. No much larger clonotype is one base removed from it; base qualities were not supplied. In Seattle, one collaborating source enrolled patients while the infection was active and tracked those patients longitudinally over the course of disease. Each collaborating institution followed its own protocols to collect whole blood in K2EDTA tubes. For TCRbeta analysis, collaborators shipped samples as frozen whole blood, isolated PBMCs, or DNA extracted from either of those sample types. This sample stems from a study of blood T cell repertoires in COVID-19 (TCRdb year 2020). For context, the study as a whole: Collaborator samples came from the United States, Italy and Spain and covered acute and convalescent phases of COVID-19. The prospective study material was composed of cDNA or gDNA derived from T cells, B-cell-depleted T cells, or PBMCs. The dataset comprised deeply sampled blood TCRbeta repertoires from subjects exposed to, actively infected with, or recovered from COVID-19. The repertoires were made available in a free public database intended to serve as a resource for research on the immune response to SARS-CoV-2. Samples were obtained from the ongoing ImmuneRACE study (first 160 participants) and from over 1,000 subjects provided by 6 global collaborators. The sample metadata nearly always contained a de-identified subject ID, COVID-19 status, age in years and sex. HLA class I and class II types, where available, came from metadata supplied by the sample provider rather than from assay-based typing.

Points the paper makes about the study in general: Clinical and demographic metadata were provided uncurated, with the amount varying by source and participant.

The immunoSEQ Assay, a bias-controlled multiplex PCR, was used to amplify TCRbeta CDR3 regions from genomic DNA. The original methods were these. The number of nucleated cells in each sample was estimated from the amplification of reference gene primers within the assay. To quantify the absolute abundance of each unique TCRbeta CDR3 rearrangement, sequence reads were collapsed and filtered. For each sample, productive Simpson clonality was calculated as the square root of Simpson's diversity index across productive rearrangements. TCRdb took over this immuneACCESS table, retaining in-frame rearrangements with V and J assigned. Such tables are incomplete; in checked studies, under half of the missing clones stem from an unresolved V gene, and the remainder is unexplained. The DNA was the basis for D and trimming; V, J and clone size are from that table. The sample table contains fewer than 700,000 clones; only one count was recorded for around nine tenths of them. The leading ten clones occupy roughly 8% of the sample.

From cysteine to phenylalanine, the CDR3 is 16 amino acids long. Only the CDR3 DNA is retained, 48 bases long and in frame from the first base. Trimming leaves V shorter by 4 bases and J shorter by 2 bases, with the junction holding 5 bases beyond the gene matches. The germline V gene gives CDR1 as MGHRA and CDR2 as YSYEKL. Sequencing was done on a sample of peripheral blood. The source of this sequence is a woman in her 50s with COVID-19, enrolled during active disease. The chain uses TRBV4-1 and TRBJ2-3; 11 middle bases align to TRBD2. The CDR3 protein: CASSLRLAGLTDTQYF. The DNA reads as follows: TGCGCCAGCAGCCTCCGACTAGCGGGACTCACAGATACGCAGTATTTT.